This TCR beta chain was profiled in a study of blood T cell repertoires in COVID-19. The table came from immunoSEQ multiplex PCR; TCRdb's copy has only in-frame clones and leaves some out. The sample lists fewer than 350,000 clones, approximately 83% occurring once. There are 15 residues in the CDR3. Looked up from germline, CDR1 is SGHDT and CDR2 is YYEEEE. The junction had 6 bases not matched to a gene; V was cut back by 4 bases and J by 7 bases. This clone came up once. The sample comprised PBMCs or T cells enriched from blood (not recorded which). The rearrangement links TRBV5-6 to TRBJ1-6; 9 bases are a match to TRBD1. The receptor was derived from a man aged 25-45 years who had recovered from COVID-19. The CDR3 sequence: CASSPLDRGNSPLHF. The CDR3 coding sequence is TGTGCCAGCAGCCCCTTAGACAGGGGGAATTCACCCCTCCACTTT.